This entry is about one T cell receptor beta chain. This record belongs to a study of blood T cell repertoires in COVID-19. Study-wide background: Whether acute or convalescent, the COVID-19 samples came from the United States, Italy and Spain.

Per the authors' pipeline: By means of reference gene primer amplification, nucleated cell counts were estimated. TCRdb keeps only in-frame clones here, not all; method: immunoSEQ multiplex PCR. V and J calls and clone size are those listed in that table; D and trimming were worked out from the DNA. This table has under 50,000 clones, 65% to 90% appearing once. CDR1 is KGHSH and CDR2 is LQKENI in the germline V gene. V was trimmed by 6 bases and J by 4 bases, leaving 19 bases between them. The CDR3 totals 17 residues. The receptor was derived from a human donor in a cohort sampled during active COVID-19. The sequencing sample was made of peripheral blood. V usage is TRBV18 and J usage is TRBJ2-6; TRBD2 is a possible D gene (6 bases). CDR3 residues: CASSDGGQNTGANVLTF. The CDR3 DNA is TGTGCCAGCTCGGATGGAGGGCAGAACACCGGGGCCAACGTCCTGACTTTC.